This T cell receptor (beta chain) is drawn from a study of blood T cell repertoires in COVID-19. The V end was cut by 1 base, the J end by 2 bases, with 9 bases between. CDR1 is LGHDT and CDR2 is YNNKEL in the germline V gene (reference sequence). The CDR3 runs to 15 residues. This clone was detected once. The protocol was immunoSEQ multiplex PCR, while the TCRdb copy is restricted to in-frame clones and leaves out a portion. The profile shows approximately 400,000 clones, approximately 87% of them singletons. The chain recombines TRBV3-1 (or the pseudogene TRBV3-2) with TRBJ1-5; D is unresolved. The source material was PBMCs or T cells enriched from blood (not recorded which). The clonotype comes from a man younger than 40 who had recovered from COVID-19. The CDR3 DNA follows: TGTGCCAGCAGCCAAGGAATGGAGGGCAATCAGCCCCAGCATTTT. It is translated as CASSQGMEGNQPQHF.